This paragraph reports one T cell receptor (beta chain). Its antigen is currently unknown. This record belongs to a study of T cell responses to AZD1222 COVID-19 vaccine. In the study overall: Second-dose intervals near 4 or 12 weeks were combined. Study conclusions and caveats: The sample set comprised mostly white British donors with more females, and clonal diversity was possibly underestimated. Only a handful of AZD1222 recipients, six or seven in all, had baseline seropositivity.

The method was immunoSEQ multiplex PCR; TCRdb's version includes in-frame clones alone and lacks a portion of them. The sample holds 100,000 to 120,000 clones, roughly 90% seen once. V lost 6 bases to trimming and J lost 1 base, with 16 bases between them. Germline-derived CDR1 and CDR2 are SNHLY and FYNNEI. CDR3 length equals 16 residues. The sequencing used peripheral blood, collected on day 0 of AZD1222 vaccination. The source is an adult in good health. The gene calls are TRBV2 and TRBJ2-1, with D possibly being TRBD1 (7 bases). CDR3 DNA sequence: TGTGCCAGCAGCCTATATTCAGGGGGGTCCTACAATGAGCAGTTCTTC. The encoded protein is CASSLYSGGSYNEQFF.